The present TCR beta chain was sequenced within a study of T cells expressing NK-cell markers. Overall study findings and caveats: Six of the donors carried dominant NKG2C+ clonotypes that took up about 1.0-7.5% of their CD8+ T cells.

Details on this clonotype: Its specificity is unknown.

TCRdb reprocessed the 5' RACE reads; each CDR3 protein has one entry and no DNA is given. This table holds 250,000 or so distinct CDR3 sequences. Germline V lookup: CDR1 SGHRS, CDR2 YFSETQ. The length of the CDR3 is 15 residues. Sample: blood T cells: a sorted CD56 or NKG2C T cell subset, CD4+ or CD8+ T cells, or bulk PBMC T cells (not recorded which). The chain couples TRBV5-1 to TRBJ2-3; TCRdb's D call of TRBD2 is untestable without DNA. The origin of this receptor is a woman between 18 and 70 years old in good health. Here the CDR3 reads CASSQMSGGANTQYF.